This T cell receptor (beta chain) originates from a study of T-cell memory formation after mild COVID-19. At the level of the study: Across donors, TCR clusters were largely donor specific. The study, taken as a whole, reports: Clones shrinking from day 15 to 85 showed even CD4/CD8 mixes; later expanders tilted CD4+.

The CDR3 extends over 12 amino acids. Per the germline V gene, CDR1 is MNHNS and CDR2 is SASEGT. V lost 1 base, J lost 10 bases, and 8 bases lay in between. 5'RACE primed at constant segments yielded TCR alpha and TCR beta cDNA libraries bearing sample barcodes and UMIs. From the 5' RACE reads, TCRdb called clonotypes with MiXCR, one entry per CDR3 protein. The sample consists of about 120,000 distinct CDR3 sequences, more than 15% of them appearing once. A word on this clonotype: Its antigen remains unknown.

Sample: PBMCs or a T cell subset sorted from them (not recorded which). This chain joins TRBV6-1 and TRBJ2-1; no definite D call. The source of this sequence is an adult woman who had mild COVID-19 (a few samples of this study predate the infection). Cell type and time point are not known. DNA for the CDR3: TGTGCCAGCAGTGAAGGCCCGACGGAGCAGTTCTTC. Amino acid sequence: CASSEGPTEQFF.